The 19 T cell receptor beta chains presented below share a single source sample, sequenced in a study of T cell repertoires in cytomegalovirus infection. No antigen has been assigned to these receptors. TCRdb used MiXCR to reprocess the reads, holding one entry per CDR3 protein. The data show under 150,000 distinct CDR3 sequences, with roughly a quarter seen just once and 34% held by the top ten. The specimen was PBMCs, sequenced either directly or after in vitro stimulation (not recorded which). The receptors were sampled from a human donor in good health (CMV status not recorded). Some clones in this sample may be carry-over from other donors' samples.

In its sample, this clonotype was seen many times. V and J are TRBV7-2 and TRBJ2-1; TRBD2 matches 11 bases. This CDR3 is built from 15 residues. V lost 7 bases, J lost 7 bases, and 9 bases stayed unmatched. Looked up from germline, CDR1 is SGHTA and CDR2 is FQGNSA. The CDR3 region is CASTPTSGSTNEQFF. The CDR3, as DNA: TGTGCCAGCACCCCCACTAGCGGGAGCACTAATGAGCAGTTCTTC.

This clonotype was picked up a small number of times. The genes are TRBV27 and TRBJ2-3, with TRBD2 matching 10 bases. Trimming removed 2 bases from V and 4 bases from J; junction bases left unmatched: 6. This CDR3 comprises 16 residues. The germline V gene has CDR1 MNHEY and CDR2 SMNVEV (reference sequence). CDR3 amino acids: CASSLRSAGGADTQYF. The CDR3 DNA reads as TGTGCCAGCAGTTTACGCTCAGCGGGAGGGGCAGATACGCAGTATTTT.

This clonotype was observed a few times. The chain combines TRBV6-5 with TRBJ2-7, with TRBD1 as a possible D gene (7 bases). From germline, CDR1 is MNHEY and CDR2 SVGAGI. V was cut by 2 bases and J by 6 bases, with 11 bases left in between. The CDR3 spans 13 residues. The CDR3 spells CASSYRQGGEQYV. The DNA for the CDR3 is TGTGCCAGCAGTTACCGGCAGGGGGGCGAGCAGTACGTC.

This clonotype was found many times. The rearrangement joins TRBV7-2 to TRBJ2-1; 8 bases line up with TRBD1. CDR3 length: 15 amino acids. V lost 5 bases to trimming and J lost 6 bases; unmatched junction nucleotides: 9. Germline V lookup: CDR1 SGHTA, CDR2 FQGNSA. CDR3: CASSLTGTGINEQFF. The CDR3 DNA sequence: TGTGCCAGCAGCCTCACCGGGACAGGAATCAATGAGCAGTTCTTC.

This clonotype was found once. The V and J genes are TRBV20-1 and TRBJ2-7, with D possibly called TRBD1 or TRBD2 (5 bases each). V lost 1 base and J lost 1, with 11 bases in between. Germline V CDR1 and CDR2: DFQATT, SNEGSKA (reference sequence). There are 14 residues in the CDR3. DNA for the CDR3: TGCAGTGCTAGAGTAGAGGGGAGATCCTACGAGCAGTACTTC. This gives the protein CSARVEGRSYEQYF.

This clonotype was picked up a small number of times. The chain couples TRBV12-3 or TRBV12-4 to TRBJ2-1; TRBD1 agrees at 7 bases. The CDR3 has 15 amino acids. The J segment lost 1 base and the V segment lost 5 bases, leaving 5 bases of the junction unmatched. Here the CDR3 reads CASSPHRGSYNEQFF. CDR3 nucleotides: TGTGCCAGCAGTCCCCACAGGGGATCCTACAATGAGCAGTTCTTC.

This chain links TRBV7-3 with TRBJ1-2; D unclear. Trimming stripped 5 bases from V and 6 bases from J, with 13 bases between. Germline V gene lookup returns CDR1 SGHTA and CDR2 FQGTGA. The CDR3 has 13 residues. CDR3 coding DNA: TGTGCCAGCAGCCTCGAATTATTTGATGGCTACACCTTC. Protein: CASSLELFDGYTF. The whole variable domain, filled in from reference TRBV7-3 and TRBJ1-2, reads GAGVSQTPSNKVTEKGKYVELRCDPISGHTALYWYRQSLGQGPEFLIYFQGTGAADDSGLPNDRFFAVRPEGSVSTLKIQRTERGDSAVYLCASSLELFDGYTFGSGTRLTVV.

This clonotype showed up just a few times. This sequence joins TRBV4-1 and TRBJ2-7; 10 nucleotides align to TRBD2. Germline V gives CDR1 MGHRA, CDR2 YSYEKL. The CDR3 runs 16 residues. V gave up 1 base and J gave up 2 bases; unmatched junction bases: 5. The CDR3 region has the DNA TGCGCCAGCAGCCAAGGAGGAACTAGCGGGACCTACGAGCAGTACTTC. This codes for CASSQGGTSGTYEQYF.

The sample holds a few counts of this clonotype. The chain links TRBV27 to TRBJ2-5; 7 positions agree with TRBD1. J was trimmed by 4 bases and V by 8 bases; bases with no gene match: 16. The CDR3 sequence is 16 residues long. The germline CDR1 and CDR2 sequences are MNHEY and SMNVEV (reference sequence). CDR3 in DNA: TGTGCCAGCCACCCAACAGGGGTATTGGGGTCAGAGACCCAGTACTTC. The encoded protein is CASHPTGVLGSETQYF.

CDR3 protein: CAISDMRRRLRGGYTF. In DNA, the CDR3 is TGTGCCATCAGTGATATGCGTCGTCGGCTCCGTGGTGGCTACACCTTC. The gene calls are TRBV10-3 and TRBJ1-2, with unresolved D. The V and J ends lost 3 bases and 7 bases respectively, with 21 bases between them. Germline CDR1 ENHRY, CDR2 SYGVKD. This CDR3 has 16 amino acids.

CDR3 sequence (DNA): TGCGCCAGCAGCCAATTAATCGGTGAAGCTTTCTTT. The encoded protein is CASSQLIGEAFF. The chain carries TRBV4-1 and TRBJ1-1; D not certain. CDR3 length: 12 residues. V dropped 2 bases and J dropped 7 bases, with 8 bases sitting between them. From germline, CDR1 is MGHRA and CDR2 YSYEKL.

The CDR3, as DNA: TGTGCCAGCAGCTTAGCGTCTCCCTACGAGCAGTACTTC. Amino acids: CASSLASPYEQYF. V gene TRBV7-9 combines with J gene TRBJ2-7; D ambiguous. Germline CDR1 and CDR2: SEHNR and FQNEAQ (reference sequence). Trimming stripped 0 bases from V and 2 bases from J, with 5 bases between. There are 13 residues in the CDR3.

The chain combines TRBV29-1 with TRBJ2-1, with TRBD2 matching over 10 bases. This CDR3 contains 13 residues. V shed 4 bases and J 7 bases; nucleotides not matched to a gene: 4. Germline values: CDR1 SQVTM, CDR2 ANQGSEA. The CDR3 sequence is CSVVASGSNEQFF. In DNA form, the CDR3 reads TGCAGCGTTGTGGCTAGCGGGAGTAATGAGCAGTTCTTC.

Many counts were recorded for this clonotype. The chain links TRBV7-2 to TRBJ1-1; D is possibly TRBD1 (6 bases). Germline CDR1 and CDR2: SGHTA and FQGNSA. Trimming pared 5 bases from V and 3 bases from J, leaving 13 bases between. CDR3 length: 14 amino acids. CDR3 in DNA: TGTGCCAGCAGCCTAGGGGGAGGGGACACTGAAGCTTTCTTT. Translating it yields CASSLGGGDTEAFF. Together with reference TRBV7-2 and TRBJ1-1, the CDR3 gives the full variable domain: GAGVSQSPSNKVTEKGKDVELRCDPISGHTALYWYRQSLGQGLEFLIYFQGNSAPDKSGLPSDRFSAERTGGSVSTLTIQRTQQEDSAVYLCASSLGGGDTEAFFGQGTRLTVV.

This clonotype was observed a few times. The V call is TRBV7-8, the J call TRBJ1-6; D is unresolved. V dropped 2 bases and J dropped 12 bases, with 11 bases sitting between them. This CDR3 is 13 amino acids long. Germline values: CDR1 SGHVS, CDR2 FQNEAQ. The CDR3 loop reads CASSLQIERPLHF. The DNA of the CDR3 is TGTGCCAGCAGCTTACAAATCGAAAGACCCCTCCACTTT.

J is TRBJ2-1 and V is TRBV7-9; TRBD2 matches at 8 bases. The CDR3 is 16 amino acids. Losses at the gene ends were 1 base for V and 5 bases for J; bases not matched to a gene: 7. CDR1 and CDR2 from the germline V gene are SEHNR and FQNEAQ (reference sequence). The CDR3 spells CASSLVPAGVHNEQFF. As DNA, the CDR3 is TGTGCCAGCAGCTTAGTACCAGCGGGAGTCCACAATGAGCAGTTCTTC. The variable domain in full, with the rest retrieved from reference TRBV7-9 and TRBJ2-1, is DTGVSQNPRHKITKRGQNVTFRCDPISEHNRLYWYRQTLGQGPEFLTYFQNEAQLEKSRLLSDRFSAERPKGSFSTLEIQRTEQGDSAMYLCASSLVPAGVHNEQFFGPGTRLTVL.

This clonotype was picked up many times. V is TRBV7-2 and J is TRBJ2-3, with D tentatively TRBD1 (6 bases). The CDR3 spans 15 residues. V was cut by 5 bases and J by 2 bases, with 14 bases left in between. Germline lookup yields CDR1 SGHTA and CDR2 FQGNSA. The CDR3 spells CASSRKTGFTDTQYF. CDR3 bases: TGTGCCAGCAGCCGAAAGACAGGTTTCACAGATACGCAGTATTTT.

Ten or more counts support this clonotype. The chain is built from TRBV7-2 and TRBJ1-1, with D tentatively TRBD1 (5 bases). CDR1 SGHTA and CDR2 FQGNSA come from the germline V gene. V dropped 1 base and J dropped 1 base, with 16 bases sitting between them. This CDR3 is built from 17 residues. The CDR3 spells CASSLGVGLRGNTEAFF. In DNA form, the CDR3 reads TGTGCCAGCAGCTTAGGAGTCGGGTTGAGGGGGAACACTGAAGCTTTCTTT.

Ten or more counts support this clonotype. The chain employs TRBV7-8 and TRBJ2-1, with a tentative D call TRBD2 (5 bases). The V end was cut by 5 bases, the J end by 0 bases, with 14 bases between. The CDR3 is made up of 16 amino acids. Germline CDR1 reads SGHVS; CDR2 reads FQNEAQ. CDR3 residues: CASSHRVGSSYNEQFF. DNA for the CDR3: TGTGCCAGCAGCCACCGGGTGGGGAGCTCCTACAATGAGCAGTTCTTC.